These T cell receptor beta chains were read from a single sample in a study of CXCR3-negative and CXCR3-positive naive CD8 T cells. For each CDR3 protein, TCRdb gives one entry from its re-call of the 5' RACE reads, without DNA. There are about 62,000 distinct CDR3 sequences in the sample, with more than 3.5% held by the top ten. The material sequenced was naive CXCR3- CD8+ T cells from blood. These receptors all come from a human donor in good health. Some clones in this sample may be carry-over from other donors' samples. The CDR3 runs from the conserved cysteine through the conserved F or W. A row's size may be missing; if present it is once, few, many or a size class.

cdr3_aa: CSARSRAPNTEAFF
clone_size: -
v_call: TRBV20-1
j_call: TRBJ1-1

cdr3_aa: CASSEGLAGRYNEQFF
clone_size: -
v_call: TRBV9
j_call: TRBJ2-1

cdr3_aa: CASSSLGPTDTQYF
clone_size: medium-sized
v_call: TRBV11-2
j_call: TRBJ2-3

cdr3_aa: CSVTGSIGELFF
clone_size: -
v_call: TRBV29-1
j_call: TRBJ2-2

cdr3_aa: CASSLKTSWGNEQYF
clone_size: -
v_call: TRBV27
j_call: TRBJ2-7

cdr3_aa: CSAREGTGAPNTEAFF
clone_size: -
v_call: TRBV20-1
j_call: TRBJ1-1

cdr3_aa: CASSAKGSGVAGNQPQHF
clone_size: -
v_call: TRBV2
j_call: TRBJ1-5

cdr3_aa: CSVVVQGAYEQYF
clone_size: -
v_call: TRBV29-1
j_call: TRBJ2-7

cdr3_aa: CASSWTSGNTGELFF
clone_size: -
v_call: TRBV6-2/TRBV6-3
j_call: TRBJ2-2

cdr3_aa: CASSPHRGSSYEQYF
clone_size: -
v_call: TRBV7-8
j_call: TRBJ2-7

cdr3_aa: CSARKGVSYEQYF
clone_size: -
v_call: TRBV20-1
j_call: TRBJ2-7

cdr3_aa: CASSEAGTSEETQYF
clone_size: -
v_call: TRBV9
j_call: TRBJ2-5

cdr3_aa: CASSITGDNEQFF
clone_size: -
v_call: TRBV19
j_call: TRBJ2-1

cdr3_aa: CASSLGGSLYEQYF
clone_size: -
v_call: TRBV5-5
j_call: TRBJ2-7

cdr3_aa: CASSVGGAGYEQYF
clone_size: -
v_call: TRBV9
j_call: TRBJ2-7

cdr3_aa: CASTLSGASTDTQYF
clone_size: -
v_call: TRBV6-2/TRBV6-3
j_call: TRBJ2-3

cdr3_aa: CASMPVGPFGSYNEQFF
clone_size: -
v_call: TRBV5-8
j_call: TRBJ2-1

cdr3_aa: CASGGLMNTEAFF
clone_size: -
v_call: TRBV9
j_call: TRBJ1-1

cdr3_aa: CASSLFQGRAAYEQYF
clone_size: -
v_call: TRBV28
j_call: TRBJ2-7

cdr3_aa: CSAGGEAPDWNEQYF
clone_size: -
v_call: TRBV20-1
j_call: TRBJ2-7

cdr3_aa: CASIEGSNEQFF
clone_size: -
v_call: TRBV6-6
j_call: TRBJ2-1

cdr3_aa: CASSLGQISYEQYF
clone_size: -
v_call: TRBV5-5
j_call: TRBJ2-7

cdr3_aa: CASSQEGARGARGDEQFF
clone_size: -
v_call: TRBV4-3
j_call: TRBJ2-1

cdr3_aa: CASSPVGDSLRNNEQFF
clone_size: -
v_call: TRBV21-1
j_call: TRBJ2-1

cdr3_aa: CASSYSIKGAGTEAFF
clone_size: -
v_call: TRBV6-5
j_call: TRBJ1-1

cdr3_aa: CASSNRDRGERSTDTQYF
clone_size: -
v_call: TRBV7-6
j_call: TRBJ2-3

cdr3_aa: CASSLRLAGGYNEQFF
clone_size: -
v_call: TRBV7-3
j_call: TRBJ2-1